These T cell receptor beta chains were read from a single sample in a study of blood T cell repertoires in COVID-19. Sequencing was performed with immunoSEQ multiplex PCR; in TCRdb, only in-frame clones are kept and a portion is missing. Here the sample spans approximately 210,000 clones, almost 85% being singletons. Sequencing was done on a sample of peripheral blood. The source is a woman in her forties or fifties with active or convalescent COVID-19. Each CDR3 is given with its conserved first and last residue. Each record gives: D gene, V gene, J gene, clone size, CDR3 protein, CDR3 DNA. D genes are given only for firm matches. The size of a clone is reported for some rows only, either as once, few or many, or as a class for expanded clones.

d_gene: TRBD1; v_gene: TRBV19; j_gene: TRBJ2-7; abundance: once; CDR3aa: CASTPRSLSTGTYEQYF; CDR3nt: TGTGCCAGTACCCCCCGGTCTCTGTCGACAGGGACCTACGAGCAGTACTTC
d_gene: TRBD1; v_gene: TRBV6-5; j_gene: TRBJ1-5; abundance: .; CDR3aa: CATPGDRGRDQPQHF; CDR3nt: TGTGCCACTCCTGGAGACAGGGGGCGGGATCAGCCCCAGCATTTT
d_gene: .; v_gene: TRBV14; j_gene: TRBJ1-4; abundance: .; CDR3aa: CASSQRGTNEKLFF; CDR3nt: TGTGCCAGCAGCCAAAGGGGTACTAATGAAAAACTGTTTTTT
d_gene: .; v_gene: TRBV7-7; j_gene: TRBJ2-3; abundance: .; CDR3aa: CASSRQGQATDTQYF; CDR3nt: TGTGCCAGCAGCCGCCAAGGCCAGGCCACAGATACGCAGTATTTT
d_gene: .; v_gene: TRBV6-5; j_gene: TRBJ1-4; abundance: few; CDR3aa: CASKSGATNEKLFF; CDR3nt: TGTGCCAGCAAGTCCGGAGCGACTAATGAAAAACTGTTTTTT
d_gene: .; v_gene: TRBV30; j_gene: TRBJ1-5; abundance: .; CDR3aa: CAWSVRQGNQPQHF; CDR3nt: TGTGCCTGGAGTGTCCGGCAGGGCAATCAGCCCCAGCATTTT
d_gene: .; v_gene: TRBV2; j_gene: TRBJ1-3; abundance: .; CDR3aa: CAATDPGNTIYF; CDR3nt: TGTGCCGCAACAGACCCTGGAAACACCATATATTTT
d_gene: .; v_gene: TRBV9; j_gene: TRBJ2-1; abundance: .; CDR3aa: CASSVGIRVYNEQFF; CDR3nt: TGTGCCAGCAGCGTAGGTATACGGGTTTACAATGAGCAGTTCTTC
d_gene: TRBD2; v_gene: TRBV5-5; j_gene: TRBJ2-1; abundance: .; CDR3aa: CASSRGLASYNEQFF; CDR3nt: TGTGCCAGCAGCAGGGGACTAGCCTCCTACAATGAGCAGTTCTTC
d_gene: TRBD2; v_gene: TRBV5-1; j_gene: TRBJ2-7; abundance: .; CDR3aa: CASGQGVGLAGEARRQYF; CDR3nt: TGCGCCAGCGGACAGGGGGTGGGACTAGCGGGAGAGGCACGGCGGCAGTACTTC
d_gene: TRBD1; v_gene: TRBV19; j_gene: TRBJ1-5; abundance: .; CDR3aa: CASSSRVGGGGNQPQHF; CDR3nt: TGTGCCAGTAGTTCGAGGGTAGGGGGCGGGGGCAATCAGCCCCAGCATTTT
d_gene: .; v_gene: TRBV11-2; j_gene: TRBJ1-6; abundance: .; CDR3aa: CASTRVWNSPLHF; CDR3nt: TGTGCCAGCACCAGGGTTTGGAATTCACCCCTCCACTTT
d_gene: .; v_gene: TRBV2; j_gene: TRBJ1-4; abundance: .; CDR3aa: CATLPGATNEKLFF; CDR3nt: TGTGCCACCTTACCGGGGGCAACTAATGAAAAACTGTTTTTT
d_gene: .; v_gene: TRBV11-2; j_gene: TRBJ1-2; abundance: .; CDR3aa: CASSLAPGFGYTF; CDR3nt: TGTGCCAGCAGCTTAGCCCCGGGGTTTGGCTACACCTTC
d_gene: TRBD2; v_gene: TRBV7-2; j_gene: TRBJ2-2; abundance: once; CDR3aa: CASSLGLAGVWTGELFF; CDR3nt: TGTGCCAGCAGCCTGGGACTAGCGGGAGTTTGGACCGGGGAGCTGTTTTTT
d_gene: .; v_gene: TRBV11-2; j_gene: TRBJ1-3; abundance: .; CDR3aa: CASSLARFSGNTIYF; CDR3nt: TGTGCCAGCAGCTTAGCTCGGTTCTCAGGAAACACCATATATTTT
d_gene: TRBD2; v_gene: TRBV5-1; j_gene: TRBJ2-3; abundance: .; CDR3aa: CASSGSGGADTQYF; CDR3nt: TGCGCCAGCAGCGGTAGCGGGGGGGCGGATACGCAGTATTTT
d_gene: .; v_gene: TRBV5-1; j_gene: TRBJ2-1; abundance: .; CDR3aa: CASSLGRRTGVDEQFF; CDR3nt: TGCGCCAGCAGCTTGGGTAGGAGAACGGGGGTCGATGAGCAGTTCTTC
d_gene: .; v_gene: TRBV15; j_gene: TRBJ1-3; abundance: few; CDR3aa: CATSGQGNTIYF; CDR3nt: TGTGCCACCAGCGGACAGGGAAACACCATATATTTT
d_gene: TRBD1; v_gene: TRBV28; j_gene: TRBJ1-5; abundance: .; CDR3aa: CASSTRDRSLIQPQHF; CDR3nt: TGTGCCAGCAGTACAAGGGACAGGAGCCTAATTCAGCCCCAGCATTTT
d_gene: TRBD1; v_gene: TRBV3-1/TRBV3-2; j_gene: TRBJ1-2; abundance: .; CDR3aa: CASSQALTGLSNYGYTF; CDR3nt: TGTGCCAGCAGCCAAGCGTTGACAGGGCTCTCTAACTATGGCTACACCTTC
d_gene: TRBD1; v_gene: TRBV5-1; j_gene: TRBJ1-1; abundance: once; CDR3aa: CASSFQGVGEAFF; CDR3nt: TGCGCCAGCAGCTTTCAGGGGGTCGGTGAAGCTTTCTTT
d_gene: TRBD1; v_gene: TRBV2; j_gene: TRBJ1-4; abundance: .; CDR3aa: CASSRTRDRRNEKLFF; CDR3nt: TGTGCCAGCAGTCGGACGAGGGACAGAAGGAATGAAAAACTGTTTTTT
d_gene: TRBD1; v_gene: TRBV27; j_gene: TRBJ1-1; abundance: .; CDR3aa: CASSLSTGGPTNREAFF; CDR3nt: TGTGCCAGCAGTTTATCGACAGGGGGTCCTACTAACCGGGAAGCTTTCTTT
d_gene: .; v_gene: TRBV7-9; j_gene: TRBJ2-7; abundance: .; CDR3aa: CASSQGSAYEQYF; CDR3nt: TGTGCCAGCAGTCAGGGGTCCGCCTACGAGCAGTACTTC
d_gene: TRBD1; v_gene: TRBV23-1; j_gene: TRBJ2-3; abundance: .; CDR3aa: CASSSTGGRGTDTQYF; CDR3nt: TGCGCCAGCAGTTCGACAGGGGGACGTGGCACAGATACGCAGTATTTT
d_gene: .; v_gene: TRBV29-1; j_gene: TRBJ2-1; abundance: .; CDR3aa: CSVGLYNEQFF; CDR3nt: TGCAGCGTGGGACTTTACAATGAGCAGTTCTTC
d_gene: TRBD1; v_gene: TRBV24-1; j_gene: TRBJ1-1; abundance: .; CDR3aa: CATRTGGPSNTEAFF; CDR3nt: TGTGCCACCAGGACAGGGGGTCCTTCGAACACTGAAGCTTTCTTT
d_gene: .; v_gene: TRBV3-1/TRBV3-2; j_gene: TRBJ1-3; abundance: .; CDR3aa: CASSQNFVSGNTIYF; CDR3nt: TGTGCCAGCAGTCAGAATTTCGTCTCTGGAAACACCATATATTTT
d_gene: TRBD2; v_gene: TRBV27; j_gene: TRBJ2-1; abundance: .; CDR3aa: CASSVRLAGGPPPNEQFF; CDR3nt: TGTGCCAGCAGTGTAAGACTAGCGGGAGGCCCTCCCCCCAATGAGCAGTTCTTC
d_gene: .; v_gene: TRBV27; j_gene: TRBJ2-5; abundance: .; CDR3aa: CASSLTAQETQYF; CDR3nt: TGTGCCAGCAGTTTGACAGCTCAAGAGACCCAGTACTTC
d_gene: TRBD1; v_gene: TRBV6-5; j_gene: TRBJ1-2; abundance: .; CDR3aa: CASSPGTGFYGYTF; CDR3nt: TGTGCCAGCAGCCCCGGGACAGGGTTCTATGGCTACACCTTC
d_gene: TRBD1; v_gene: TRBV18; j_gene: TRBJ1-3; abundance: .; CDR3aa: CASSPSGQSSGNTIYF; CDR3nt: TGTGCCAGCTCACCGTCGGGACAGTCCTCTGGAAACACCATATATTTT
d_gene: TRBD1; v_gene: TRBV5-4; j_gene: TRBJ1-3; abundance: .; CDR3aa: CASSGTTGGRAGNTIYF; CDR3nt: TGTGCCAGCAGCGGGACTACAGGGGGCAGAGCTGGAAACACCATATATTTT
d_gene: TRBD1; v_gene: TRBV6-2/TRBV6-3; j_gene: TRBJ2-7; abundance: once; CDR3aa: CASSYAGTGAHEQYF; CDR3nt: TGTGCCAGCAGTTATGCCGGGACAGGGGCCCACGAGCAGTACTTC
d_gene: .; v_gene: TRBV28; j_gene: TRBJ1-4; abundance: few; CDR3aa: CASSLLGRENEKLFF; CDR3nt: TGTGCCAGCAGTTTACTCGGACGGGAAAATGAAAAACTGTTTTTT
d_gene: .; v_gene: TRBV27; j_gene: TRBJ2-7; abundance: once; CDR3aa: CASSLSRVSYEQYF; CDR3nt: TGTGCCAGCAGTTTATCGAGGGTCTCCTACGAGCAGTACTTC
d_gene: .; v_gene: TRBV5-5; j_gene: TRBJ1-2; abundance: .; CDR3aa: CASQDRLNYGYTF; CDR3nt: TGTGCCAGCCAAGACAGACTGAACTATGGCTACACCTTC
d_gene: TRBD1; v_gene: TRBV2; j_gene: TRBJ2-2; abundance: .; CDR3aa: CASSEGQVNTGELFF; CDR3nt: TGTGCCAGCAGTGAGGGACAGGTTAACACCGGGGAGCTGTTTTTT
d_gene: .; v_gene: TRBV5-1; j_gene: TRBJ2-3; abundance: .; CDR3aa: CASSLAGTLTDTQYF; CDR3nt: TGCGCCAGCAGCTTGGCCGGGACTCTCACAGATACGCAGTATTTT
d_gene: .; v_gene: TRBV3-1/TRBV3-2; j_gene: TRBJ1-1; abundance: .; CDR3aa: CASSADRLMGPFF; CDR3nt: TGTGCCAGCAGCGCGGACAGACTCATGGGACCTTTCTTT
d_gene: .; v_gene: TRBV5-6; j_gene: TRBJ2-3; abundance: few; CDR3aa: CASSLDHTDTQYF; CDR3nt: TGTGCCAGCAGCTTGGATCACACAGATACGCAGTATTTT
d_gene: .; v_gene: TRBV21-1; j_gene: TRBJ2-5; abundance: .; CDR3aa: CASSRNSAPRDRVLETQYF; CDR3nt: TGTGCCAGCAGCCGAAATTCCGCGCCCCGGGACAGGGTGCTAGAGACCCAGTACTTC
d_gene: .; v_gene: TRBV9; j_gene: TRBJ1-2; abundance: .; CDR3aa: CASSMGHGDVPGLDGYTF; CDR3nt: TGTGCCAGCAGCATGGGCCACGGTGATGTTCCAGGCCTGGATGGCTACACCTTC
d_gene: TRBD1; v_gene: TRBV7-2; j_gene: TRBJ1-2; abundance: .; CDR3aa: CASSWGTDLFNYGYTF; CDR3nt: TGTGCCAGCAGTTGGGGGACAGACTTATTTAACTATGGCTACACCTTC
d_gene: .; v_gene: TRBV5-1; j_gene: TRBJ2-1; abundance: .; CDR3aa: CASSSVPLNNEQFF; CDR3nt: TGCGCCAGCAGCTCGGTCCCTCTTAACAATGAGCAGTTCTTC
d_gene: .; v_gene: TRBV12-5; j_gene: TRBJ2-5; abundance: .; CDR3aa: CASGTGVLHTQYF; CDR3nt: TGTGCTAGTGGGACGGGAGTCCTTCATACCCAGTACTTC
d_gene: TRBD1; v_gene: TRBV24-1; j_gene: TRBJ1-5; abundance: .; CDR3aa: CATAPQGGQPQHF; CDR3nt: TGTGCCACCGCACCCCAGGGGGGCCAGCCCCAGCATTTT
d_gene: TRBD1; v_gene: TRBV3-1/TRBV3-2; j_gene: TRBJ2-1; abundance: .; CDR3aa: CASSPRTGVNEQFF; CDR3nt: TGTGCCAGCAGCCCCCGGACAGGGGTGAATGAGCAGTTCTTC